The 10 T cell receptor beta chains below all came from one sample that was sequenced in a study of beta chain features in type 1 diabetes. Study results and caveats: People with Type 1 diabetes carried modestly yet significantly shorter TCRB CDR3s in all four CD4+ subsets.

Antigen specificity for these receptors is unknown. The isolated RNA, all of it, was reverse transcribed, so expressed TCRB transcripts were what got sequenced. Sequencing was performed with immunoSEQ multiplex PCR; in TCRdb, only in-frame clones are kept and a portion is missing. The sample lists roughly 150,000 clones, approximately 8% seen once, with 0.5% in the top ten. Material: central memory CD4+ T cells from blood. The receptors were sampled from a man younger than 35 with type 1 diabetes.

This clone came up a few times. The CDR3 nucleotides read TGTGCCAGCACCATCTCCGGCGGCAGTTCCAAGACCCAGTACTTC. This codes for CASTISGGSSKTQYF. V gene TRBV5-4 combines with J gene TRBJ2-5; no firm D call. There are 15 residues in the CDR3. Trimming cost V 6 bases and J 6 bases, with 21 bases left between them. CDR1 and CDR2 (germline): SGHNT, YYREEE (reference sequence).

V usage is TRBV15 and J usage is TRBJ2-7; TRBD1 matches 7 bases. The CDR3 consists of 14 residues. Germline V gene lookup returns CDR1 LNHNV and CDR2 YYDKDF (reference sequence). V dropped 8 bases and J dropped 3; count of bases not matched to a gene: 10. The CDR3 is CATSGGRPGYEQYF. CDR3 coding DNA: TGTGCCACCTCAGGGGGTCGCCCTGGCTACGAGCAGTACTTC.

This clone was observed a handful of times. V is TRBV6-6 and J is TRBJ1-4; no firm D call. The CDR3 contains 11 residues. Germline V gene sequence: CDR1 MNHNY, CDR2 SVGAGI (reference sequence). V was pared by 8 bases and J by 8 bases, with 9 bases between. The CDR3 loop reads CASRRAEKLFF. In DNA form, the CDR3 reads TGTGCCAGCCGGAGGGCGGAAAAACTGTTTTTT.

J is TRBJ2-3 and V is TRBV4-1, with unresolved D. Looked up from germline, CDR1 is MGHRA and CDR2 is YSYEKL. The CDR3 totals 15 residues. Trimming left V 0 bases short and J 4 bases short, with 11 bases between. The CDR3, as DNA: TGCGCCAGCAGCCAAGAGGTGGTCGCGGCAGATACGCAGTATTTT. It specifies CASSQEVVAADTQYF.

This clone has a handful of counts. The chain recombines TRBV2 with TRBJ1-2; D gene ambiguous. There are 14 residues in the CDR3. V lost 1 base, J lost 3 bases, and 9 bases lay in between. Germline values: CDR1 SNHLY, CDR2 FYNNEI. CDR3 loop: CASSEVVQYYGYTF. CDR3 DNA sequence: TGTGCCAGCAGTGAAGTCGTACAGTACTATGGCTACACCTTC.

V and J are TRBV29-1 and TRBJ2-7; TRBD1 might be the D (5 bases). V was pared by 7 bases and J by 5 bases, with 12 bases between. CDR3 length: 11 residues. The germline V gene has CDR1 SQVTM and CDR2 ANQGSEA. The CDR3 spells CSAGNLDEQYF. The DNA for the CDR3 is TGCAGCGCAGGGAATTTGGACGAGCAGTACTTC.

The rearrangement links TRBV18 to TRBJ2-2; a possible D gene is TRBD2 (6 bases). Germline values: CDR1 KGHSH, CDR2 LQKENI. Trimming stripped 6 bases from V and 9 bases from J, with 17 bases between. The CDR3 is 14 amino acids. The CDR3, as DNA: TGTGCCAGCTCTGGGACTTCGTCGTCGAGGGAGCTGTTTTTT. Translation: CASSGTSSSRELFF.

The chain joins TRBV27 to TRBJ1-1; no firm D call. Per the germline V gene, CDR1 is MNHEY and CDR2 is SMNVEV (reference sequence). Trimming removed 3 bases from V and 1 base from J, with 9 bases in between. The CDR3 loop spans 14 amino acids. The CDR3 here is CASSLVGRNTEAFF. The CDR3 nucleotides read TGTGCCAGCAGTTTGGTGGGCAGGAACACTGAAGCTTTCTTT.

There are a few counts of this clone. The rearrangement links TRBV5-6 to TRBJ2-5; 7 nucleotides align to TRBD1. The V and J ends lost 4 bases and 2 bases, in that order; junction bases with no gene match: 11. Germline V lookup: CDR1 SGHDT, CDR2 YYEEEE. CDR3 length: 16 amino acids. In DNA, the CDR3 is TGTGCCAGCAGCCAACTCCAAGGGACAGTACAAGAGACCCAGTACTTC. It yields the protein CASSQLQGTVQETQYF.

This chain joins TRBV27 and TRBJ2-3; D is unresolved. V was clipped by 6 bases and J by 0 bases, with 7 bases between them. CDR3 size: 13 residues. Germline V gene sequence: CDR1 MNHEY, CDR2 SMNVEV (reference sequence). The CDR3 spells CASSPFSTDTQYF. The CDR3 DNA is TGTGCCAGCAGCCCCTTTAGCACAGATACGCAGTATTTT.